This TCR beta chain was identified in a study of T cells in Graves' hyperthyroidism and ophthalmopathy. Newly diagnosed hyperthyroidism patients aged 18 to 65 years had disease lasting under 2 months. Exclusions: uncontrolled infection, other autoimmune disease, pregnancy, lactation. J lost 6 bases, V lost 7 bases, and 9 bases had no gene match. The CDR3 loop spans 12 amino acids. CDR1 DFQATT and CDR2 SNEGSKA come from the germline V gene (reference sequence). The source material, RNA transcripts, was used to amplify TCR beta CDR3 regions. The primer set for the first-round RT-PCR of the TCR CDR3 was HTBI. TCRdb re-called the multiplex PCR reads through MiXCR, storing one row per CDR3 protein. The sample contains a few hundred thousand distinct CDR3 sequences, more than 15% of which appear only once. This clonotype was observed at least ten times.

The chain has TRBV20-1 and TRBJ2-7, with TRBD2 matching over 7 bases. Sequenced material: blood. The TCR sequence derives from a woman aged 25 to 39 with Graves' hyperthyroidism. The CDR3 spells CSVQRGGFEQYF. The CDR3 DNA is TGCAGTGTCCAAAGGGGAGGGTTCGAGCAGTACTTC.